This T cell receptor (beta chain) was documented in a study of blood T cell repertoires in COVID-19. Overall study: From the United States, Italy and Spain came samples of acute and convalescent COVID-19. In each case, the material was cDNA or gDNA derived from T cells, B-cell-depleted T cells, or PBMCs.

The CDR3 spans 16 residues. The V end was cut by 5 bases, the J end by 1 base, with 15 bases between. Per the germline V gene, CDR1 is SEHNR and CDR2 is FQNEAQ (reference sequence). Source study methods: Cell counts per sample came from amplifying reference gene primers. The assay was immunoSEQ multiplex PCR, and TCRdb's table has in-frame clones only and misses some. V and J calls and clone size follow that table, whereas D and trimming were derived from the DNA. The sample has about 200,000 clones, 86% seen once; the top ten hold about 0.72%. This clone was seen a single time. Sequencing was performed on peripheral blood. The receptor was derived from a woman in her 70s with acute or convalescent COVID-19. The J gene is TRBJ2-4, the V gene TRBV7-9, with D possibly matching TRBD2 (5 bases). Here the CDR3 reads CASSPQLSGAKNIQYF. The DNA of the CDR3 is TGTGCCAGCAGCCCTCAACTGTCGGGGGCCAAAAACATTCAGTACTTC.